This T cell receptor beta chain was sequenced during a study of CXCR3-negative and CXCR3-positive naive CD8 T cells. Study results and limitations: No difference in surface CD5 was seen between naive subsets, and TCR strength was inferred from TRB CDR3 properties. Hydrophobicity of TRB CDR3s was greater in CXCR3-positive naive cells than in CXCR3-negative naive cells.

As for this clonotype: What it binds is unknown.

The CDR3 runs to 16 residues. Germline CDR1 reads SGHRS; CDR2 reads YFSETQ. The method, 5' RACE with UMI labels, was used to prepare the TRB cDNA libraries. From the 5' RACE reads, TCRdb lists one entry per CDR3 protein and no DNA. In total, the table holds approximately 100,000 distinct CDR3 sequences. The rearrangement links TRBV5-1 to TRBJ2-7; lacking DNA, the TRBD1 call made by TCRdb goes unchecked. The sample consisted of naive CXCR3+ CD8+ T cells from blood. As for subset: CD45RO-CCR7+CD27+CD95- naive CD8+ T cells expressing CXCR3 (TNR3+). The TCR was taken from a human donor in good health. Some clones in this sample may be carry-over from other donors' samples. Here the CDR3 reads CASSFEGVSVPYEQYF.